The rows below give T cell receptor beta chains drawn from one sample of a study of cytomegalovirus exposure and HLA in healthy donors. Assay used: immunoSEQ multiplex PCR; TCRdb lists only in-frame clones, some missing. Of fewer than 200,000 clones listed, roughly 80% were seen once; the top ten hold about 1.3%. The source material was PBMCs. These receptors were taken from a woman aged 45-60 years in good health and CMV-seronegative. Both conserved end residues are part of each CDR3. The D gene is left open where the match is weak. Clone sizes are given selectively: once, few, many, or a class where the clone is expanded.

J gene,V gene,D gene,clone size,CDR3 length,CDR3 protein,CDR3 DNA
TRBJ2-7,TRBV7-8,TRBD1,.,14,CASSPGQGLSEQYF,TGTGCCAGCAGCCCGGGACAGGGGTTGAGTGAGCAGTACTTC
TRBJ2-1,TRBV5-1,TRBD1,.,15,CASSVTGTGNNEQFF,TGCGCCAGCAGCGTAACCGGGACAGGGAACAATGAGCAGTTCTTC
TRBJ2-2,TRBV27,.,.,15,CASSSFLAGTGELFF,TGTGCCAGCAGTTCCTTCCTGGCTGGTACCGGGGAGCTGTTTTTT
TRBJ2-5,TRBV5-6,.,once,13,CASSWRVGETQYF,TGTGCCAGCAGCTGGAGGGTTGGGGAGACCCAGTACTTC
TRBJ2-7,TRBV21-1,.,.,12,CASTHTSGSRYF,TGTGCCAGCACCCATACTAGCGGGAGTCGGTACTTC
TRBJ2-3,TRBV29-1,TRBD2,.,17,CSVEAASGRKSTDTQYF,TGCAGCGTTGAAGCGGCTAGCGGGAGGAAAAGCACAGATACGCAGTATTTT
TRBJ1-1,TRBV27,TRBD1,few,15,CASRSPRTGGTEAFF,TGTGCCAGCCGGAGCCCGAGGACAGGGGGCACTGAAGCTTTCTTT
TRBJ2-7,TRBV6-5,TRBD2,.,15,CASRDTSGGSYEQYF,TGTGCCAGCAGAGATACTAGCGGGGGCTCCTACGAGCAGTACTTC
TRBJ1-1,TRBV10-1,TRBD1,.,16,CASSAGDRGRGAEAFF,TGCGCCAGCAGTGCTGGGGACAGGGGAAGGGGCGCTGAAGCTTTCTTT
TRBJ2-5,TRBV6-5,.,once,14,CASSYVGGQETQYF,TGTGCCAGCAGTTACGTAGGAGGGCAAGAGACCCAGTACTTC
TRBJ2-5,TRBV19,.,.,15,CASSIGARIQEIQYF,TGTGCCAGTAGTATAGGGGCCAGAATCCAAGAGATCCAGTACTTC
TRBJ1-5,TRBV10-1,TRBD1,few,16,CASSAARPGQNQPQHF,TGCGCCAGCAGTGCTGCTCGACCGGGACAGAATCAGCCCCAGCATTTT
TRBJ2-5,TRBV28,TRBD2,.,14,CASSTSGSSETQYF,TGTGCCAGCAGTACTAGCGGGAGCTCCGAGACCCAGTACTTC
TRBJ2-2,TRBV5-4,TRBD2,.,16,CASSITGTSGTGELFF,TGTGCCAGCAGCATCACCGGGACTAGCGGGACCGGGGAGCTGTTTTTT
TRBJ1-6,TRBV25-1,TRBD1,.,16,CASSTHQGVNNSPLHF,TGTGCCAGCAGTACCCATCAGGGGGTCAATAATTCACCCCTCCACTTT
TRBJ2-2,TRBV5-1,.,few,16,CASSLPNRANTGELFF,TGCGCCAGCAGCTTGCCGAACAGGGCTAACACCGGGGAGCTGTTTTTT
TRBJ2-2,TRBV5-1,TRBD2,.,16,CASMSGTGMNTGELFF,TGCGCCAGCATGAGCGGGACTGGAATGAACACCGGGGAGCTGTTTTTT
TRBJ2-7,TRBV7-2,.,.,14,CASSLTGFSYEQYF,TGTGCCAGCAGCTTGACGGGGTTCTCCTACGAGCAGTACTTC
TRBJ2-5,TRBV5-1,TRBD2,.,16,CASSAGLAGAQETQYF,TGCGCCAGCAGCGCGGGACTAGCGGGGGCCCAAGAGACCCAGTACTTC
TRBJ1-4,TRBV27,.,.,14,CASGIQGKVRKLFF,TGTGCCAGCGGAATACAGGGAAAGGTACGAAAACTGTTTTTT
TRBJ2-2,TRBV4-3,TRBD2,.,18,CASRSWTSGVSNTGELFF,TGCGCCAGCAGATCTTGGACTAGCGGGGTTTCGAACACCGGGGAGCTGTTTTTT
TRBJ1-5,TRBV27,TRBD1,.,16,CASSFRDRGPNQPQHF,TGTGCCAGCAGTTTCCGGGACAGGGGGCCCAATCAGCCCCAGCATTTT
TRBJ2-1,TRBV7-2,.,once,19,CASSSQAGPFVLSYNEQFF,TGTGCCAGCAGCTCACAGGCTGGGCCATTTGTCCTCTCCTACAATGAGCAGTTCTTC
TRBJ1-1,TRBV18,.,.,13,CASSPLAGTEAFF,TGTGCCAGCTCGCCGCTTGCAGGGACTGAAGCTTTCTTT
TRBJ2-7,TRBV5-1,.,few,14,CASRTTGNSYEQYF,TGCGCCAGCAGAACGACAGGCAACTCCTACGAGCAGTACTTC
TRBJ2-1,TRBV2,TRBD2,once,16,CASSSASGRTYNEQFF,TGTGCCAGCAGTAGTGCAAGCGGGAGGACCTACAATGAGCAGTTCTTC
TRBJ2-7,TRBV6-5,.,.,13,CASSYQIQGEQYF,TGTGCCAGCAGTTACCAGATACAGGGAGAGCAGTACTTC
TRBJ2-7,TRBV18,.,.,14,CASSITTDPYEQYF,TGTGCCAGCTCAATTACCACAGACCCCTACGAGCAGTACTTC
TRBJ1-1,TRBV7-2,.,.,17,CASSPPQTGLMNTEAFF,TGTGCCAGCAGCCCACCCCAGACAGGCCTCATGAACACTGAAGCTTTCTTT
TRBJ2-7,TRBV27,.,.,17,CASSEPNLYTVFYEQYF,TGTGCCAGCAGTGAACCCAATCTCTATACTGTTTTCTACGAGCAGTACTTC
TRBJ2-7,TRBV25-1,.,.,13,CASSNYGVYEQYF,TGTGCCAGCAGTAATTACGGGGTTTACGAGCAGTACTTC
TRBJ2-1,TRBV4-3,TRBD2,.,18,CASSRGLGTSGRIDEQFF,TGCGCCAGCAGCCGGGGCCTCGGGACTAGCGGGAGAATTGATGAGCAGTTCTTC
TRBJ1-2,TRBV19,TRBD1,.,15,CASSPTRTGGVGYTF,TGTGCCAGTAGTCCGACCCGCACAGGGGGCGTTGGCTACACCTTC
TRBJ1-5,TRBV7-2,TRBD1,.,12,CASSDRGQPQHF,TGTGCCAGCAGCGACAGGGGGCAGCCCCAGCATTTT
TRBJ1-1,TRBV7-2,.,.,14,CASRSSRGGTEAFF,TGTGCCAGCAGGTCAAGTAGAGGGGGCACTGAAGCTTTCTTT
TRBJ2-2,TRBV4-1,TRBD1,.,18,CASSARGPGQGSAGELFF,TGCGCCAGCAGCGCCAGAGGACCGGGACAGGGTTCGGCCGGGGAGCTGTTTTTT
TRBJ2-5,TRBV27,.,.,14,CASSLQGSQETQYF,TGTGCCAGCAGTTTACAGGGTTCCCAAGAGACCCAGTACTTC
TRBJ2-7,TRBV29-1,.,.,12,CSVARGPYEQYF,TGCAGCGTTGCCAGGGGCCCCTACGAGCAGTACTTC
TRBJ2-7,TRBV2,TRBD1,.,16,CASSQGQALINREQYF,TGTGCCAGCAGTCAGGGACAGGCCCTAATTAATCGCGAGCAGTACTTC
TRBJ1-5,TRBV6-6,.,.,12,CASRSGTQPQHF,TGTGCCAGCAGAAGCGGGACTCAGCCCCAGCATTTT
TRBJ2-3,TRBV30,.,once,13,CAWSSARQDTQYF,TGTGCCTGGAGTTCGGCGAGGCAAGATACGCAGTATTTT
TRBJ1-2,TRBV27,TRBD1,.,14,CASSLLTGQDGYTF,TGTGCCAGCAGTTTATTGACAGGGCAGGATGGCTACACCTTC